The 3 T cell receptor beta chains given below trace back to one sample, sequenced in a study of beta chain features in type 1 diabetes. What was sequenced were expressed TCRB transcripts, since all of the isolated RNA had been reverse transcribed. Profiling relied on immunoSEQ multiplex PCR, and the TCRdb table lists in-frame clones only, not all of them. Of 400,000 to 600,000 clones listed, approximately 30% are singletons. Sample: naive CD4+ T cells from blood. Receptor source: a man aged 18-30 years in good health.

This clone has a handful of counts. The chain is built from TRBV7-2 and TRBJ2-7, with D perhaps assigned TRBD1 or TRBD2 (5 bases each). V was trimmed by 0 bases and J by 2 bases, leaving 8 bases between them. The germline V gene encodes CDR1 SGHTA and CDR2 FQGNSA. This CDR3 spans 14 amino acids. The CDR3: CASSLAPGPYEQYF. The CDR3 DNA follows: TGTGCCAGCAGCTTAGCTCCGGGGCCCTACGAGCAGTACTTC. Variable domain in full (rest from reference TRBV7-2 and TRBJ2-7): GAGVSQSPSNKVTEKGKDVELRCDPISGHTALYWYRQSLGQGLEFLIYFQGNSAPDKSGLPSDRFSAERTGGSVSTLTIQRTQQEDSAVYLCASSLAPGPYEQYFGPGTRLTVT.

This clone was seen only a few times. The gene calls are TRBV15 and TRBJ1-5; 11 nucleotides line up with TRBD1. Trimming took 5 bases from V and 6 from J; bases not matched to a gene: 3. The CDR3 spans 14 residues. Germline V gives CDR1 LNHNV, CDR2 YYDKDF (reference sequence). This CDR3 reads CATSGGQGGQPQHF. The CDR3 bases are TGTGCCACCAGCGGGGGACAGGGGGGTCAGCCCCAGCATTTT.

The V and J genes are TRBV9 and TRBJ2-5; D is perhaps TRBD1 (5 bases). V lost 3 bases and J lost 4, with 7 bases in between. The germline CDR1 and CDR2 sequences are SGDLS and YYNGEE. The CDR3 loop spans 12 amino acids. The CDR3 here is CASSGTGETQYF. For the CDR3, the DNA is TGTGCCAGCAGCGGAACAGGAGAGACCCAGTACTTC. Full variable domain (missing parts from reference TRBV9 and TRBJ2-5): DSGVTQTPKHLITATGQRVTLRCSPRSGDLSVYWYQQSLDQGLQFLIQYYNGEERAKGNILERFSAQQFPDLHSELNLSSLELGDSALYFCASSGTGETQYFGPGTRLLVL.